This TCR beta chain appears in the sequencing data of a study of graft-versus-host responses after intestinal transplantation. The overall study: Anti-thymocyte globulin induction preceded approximately three years of tacrolimus and steroid maintenance in all recipients.

The CDR3 has 12 residues. In germline, CDR1 is MNHEY, CDR2 SVGAGI. V dropped 8 bases and J dropped 5; count of bases not matched to a gene: 5. This table comes from immunoSEQ multiplex PCR, and its TCRdb copy is limited to in-frame clones, with some not included. Among 74,000 or so clones, 92% were seen once, and the ten largest hold about 0.63%. The rearrangement uses TRBV6-5 and TRBJ2-7, with 8 bases matching TRBD1. Sequences were derived from PBMCs, sampled 98 days after intestinal transplantation. The sequence came from a human patient who received an intestinal transplant, so some T cells may come from the graft donor. CDR3 nucleotide sequence: TGTGCCAGCCTGGGACAGGCTAACGAGCAGTACTTC. Translated: CASLGQANEQYF.